These T cell receptor beta chains were read from a single sample in a study of T cell changes during pregnancy in multiple sclerosis. Clones were sequenced by immunoSEQ multiplex PCR, and TCRdb holds only the in-frame ones, with some missing. Here the sample spans about 38,000 clones, roughly 91% being singletons. The sequencing used CD8+ T cells from peripheral blood mononuclear cells, collected in the third trimester of pregnancy. The receptors originated from a female donor with multiple sclerosis, enrolled in a pregnancy study. The CDR3 runs from the conserved cysteine through the conserved F or W. A D gene is named only where the DNA matches it firmly. Size is stated for part of the rows, as once, few or many counts, or as a class when the clone is expanded.

d_gene: .
j_gene: TRBJ2-7
v_gene: TRBV18
abundance: .
CDR3aa: CASSPNRESYEQYF
CDR3nt: TGTGCCAGCTCACCGAACAGGGAATCCTACGAGCAGTACTTC

d_gene: TRBD1
j_gene: TRBJ2-2
v_gene: TRBV19
abundance: .
CDR3aa: CASSPRDRGTGELFF
CDR3nt: TGTGCCAGTAGTCCACGGGACAGGGGAACCGGGGAGCTGTTTTTT

d_gene: TRBD1
j_gene: TRBJ1-2
v_gene: TRBV6-1
abundance: .
CDR3aa: CASSELGQVYGYTF
CDR3nt: TGTGCCAGCAGTGAATTGGGACAGGTCTATGGCTACACCTTC

d_gene: .
j_gene: TRBJ2-1
v_gene: TRBV4-1
abundance: .
CDR3aa: CASSPIRTEEQFF
CDR3nt: TGCGCCAGCAGCCCTATTCGCACGGAGGAGCAGTTCTTC

d_gene: .
j_gene: TRBJ2-5
v_gene: TRBV27
abundance: .
CDR3aa: CASHRLGGAMETQYF
CDR3nt: TGTGCCAGCCACCGCCTGGGGGGGGCGATGGAGACCCAGTACTTC

d_gene: .
j_gene: TRBJ2-5
v_gene: TRBV28
abundance: .
CDR3aa: CASSSNRERVKETQYF
CDR3nt: TGTGCCAGCAGTTCCAACAGGGAGAGGGTAAAAGAGACCCAGTACTTC

d_gene: .
j_gene: TRBJ1-1
v_gene: TRBV27
abundance: .
CDR3aa: CASSLQQTNTEAFF
CDR3nt: TGTGCTAGCAGTTTGCAACAGACGAACACTGAAGCTTTCTTT

d_gene: .
j_gene: TRBJ1-5
v_gene: TRBV4-3
abundance: .
CDR3aa: CASSQLLADNQPQHF
CDR3nt: TGCGCCAGCAGCCAACTTCTGGCAGATAATCAGCCCCAGCATTTT

d_gene: TRBD1
j_gene: TRBJ1-2
v_gene: TRBV7-8
abundance: once
CDR3aa: CASSPSIFRDRHYGYTF
CDR3nt: TGTGCCAGCAGCCCTAGCATATTCCGGGACAGACACTATGGCTACACCTTC

d_gene: .
j_gene: TRBJ1-6
v_gene: TRBV21-1
abundance: .
CDR3aa: CASSKALGRGKNSPLHF
CDR3nt: TGTGCCAGCAGCAAAGCGCTTGGGCGGGGAAAAAATTCACCCCTCCACTTT

d_gene: .
j_gene: TRBJ1-1
v_gene: TRBV6-5
abundance: .
CDR3aa: CASSSWLGGTEAFF
CDR3nt: TGTGCCAGCAGTTCGTGGCTTGGGGGGACTGAAGCTTTCTTT

d_gene: TRBD2
j_gene: TRBJ2-7
v_gene: TRBV9
abundance: .
CDR3aa: CASSVLAGNVEQYF
CDR3nt: TGTGCCAGCAGCGTTCTAGCGGGGAATGTTGAGCAGTACTTC

d_gene: TRBD1
j_gene: TRBJ1-5
v_gene: TRBV10-3
abundance: .
CDR3aa: CATTLGTDRGQPQHF
CDR3nt: TGTGCCACGACCTTAGGGACAGACAGAGGTCAGCCCCAGCATTTT

d_gene: TRBD1
j_gene: TRBJ1-2
v_gene: TRBV7-9
abundance: .
CDR3aa: CASSLGRDRQDPTNYGYTF
CDR3nt: TGTGCCAGCAGCTTAGGGAGGGACAGGCAAGATCCCACTAACTATGGCTACACCTTC

d_gene: TRBD1
j_gene: TRBJ1-1
v_gene: TRBV13
abundance: .
CDR3aa: CASSPPTGEGTEAFF
CDR3nt: TGTGCCAGCAGCCCGCCGACAGGGGAGGGTACTGAAGCTTTCTTT

d_gene: TRBD1
j_gene: TRBJ2-7
v_gene: TRBV7-8
abundance: .
CDR3aa: CASSPSGQRPYEQYF
CDR3nt: TGTGCCAGCAGCCCCTCGGGACAGAGACCCTACGAGCAGTACTTC

d_gene: TRBD2
j_gene: TRBJ2-2
v_gene: TRBV7-9
abundance: .
CDR3aa: CASSLVAGAGELFF
CDR3nt: TGTGCCAGCAGCTTAGTGGCGGGGGCCGGGGAGCTGTTTTTT

d_gene: .
j_gene: TRBJ2-1
v_gene: TRBV27
abundance: .
CDR3aa: CASSLSGGANEQFF
CDR3nt: TGTGCCAGCAGTTTATCAGGGGGTGCCAATGAGCAGTTCTTC

d_gene: .
j_gene: TRBJ1-5
v_gene: TRBV4-1
abundance: .
CDR3aa: CASSLSGAGMWPQHF
CDR3nt: TGCGCCAGCAGCCTTAGCGGGGCCGGGATGTGGCCCCAGCATTTT

d_gene: .
j_gene: TRBJ2-3
v_gene: TRBV6-5
abundance: .
CDR3aa: CASSPVTSTDMQYF
CDR3nt: TGTGCCAGCAGCCCCGTAACGAGCACAGATATGCAGTATTTT

d_gene: TRBD1
j_gene: TRBJ2-3
v_gene: TRBV6-4
abundance: .
CDR3aa: CASSDSQGADTQYF
CDR3nt: TGTGCCAGCAGTGACTCGCAGGGGGCAGATACGCAGTATTTT

d_gene: .
j_gene: TRBJ2-4
v_gene: TRBV6-1
abundance: .
CDR3aa: CASSLYPGAKNIQYF
CDR3nt: TGTGCCAGCAGCCTCTACCCGGGGGCCAAAAACATTCAGTACTTC

d_gene: TRBD2
j_gene: TRBJ2-1
v_gene: TRBV4-1
abundance: .
CDR3aa: CASSQPSGGSNNEQFF
CDR3nt: TGCGCCAGCAGCCAACCGAGCGGGGGGAGTAACAATGAGCAGTTCTTC

d_gene: .
j_gene: TRBJ1-2
v_gene: TRBV6-5
abundance: .
CDR3aa: CASSSGGAGYTF
CDR3nt: TGTGCCAGCAGTTCAGGCGGGGCCGGCTACACCTTC

d_gene: TRBD2
j_gene: TRBJ2-1
v_gene: TRBV7-3
abundance: .
CDR3aa: CASSHPSEERGAYNEQFF
CDR3nt: TGTGCCAGCAGCCACCCGTCGGAGGAGCGGGGGGCTTACAATGAGCAGTTCTTC

d_gene: .
j_gene: TRBJ2-2
v_gene: TRBV11-2
abundance: once
CDR3aa: CASGHTNTGELFF
CDR3nt: TGTGCCAGCGGCCATACGAACACCGGGGAGCTGTTTTTT

d_gene: TRBD1
j_gene: TRBJ1-4
v_gene: TRBV27
abundance: .
CDR3aa: CASSLTGLANEKLFF
CDR3nt: TGTGCCAGCAGCCTGACAGGGCTGGCTAATGAAAAACTGTTTTTT